One sample yielded the 19 T cell receptor beta chains listed below, sequenced in a study of blood T cell repertoires in COVID-19. TCRdb's copy holds only in-frame clones and misses some; the assay was immunoSEQ multiplex PCR. The sample yields a few hundred thousand clones, nearly 90% seen once. Sequenced input: PBMCs or T cells enriched from blood (not recorded which). The receptors originated from a woman younger than 30 with acute COVID-19.

This clone appeared a single time. This sequence joins TRBV11-1 and TRBJ2-1, with 11 bases identical to TRBD2. The V gene end was trimmed by 3 bases and the J gene end by 5 bases; junction bases not matched to a gene: 6. CDR3 length equals 16 residues. Germline-derived CDR1 and CDR2 are SGHAT and FQDESV (reference sequence). The CDR3, as DNA: TGTGCCAGCAGCTTTGCCGGGACTAGCGGAAACAATGAGCAGTTCTTC. Protein product: CASSFAGTSGNNEQFF.

V gene TRBV3-1 (or the pseudogene TRBV3-2) combines with J gene TRBJ1-6, with a possible D match to TRBD1 (5 bases). Deletions cut 4 bases from V and 4 bases from J, with 14 bases between. Germline V lookup: CDR1 LGHDT, CDR2 YNNKEL (reference sequence). The CDR3 spans 16 residues. The CDR3 nucleotides read TGTGCCAGCAGCCGGACCGGACATACTTATAATTCACCCCTCCACTTT. This codes for CASSRTGHTYNSPLHF.

In its sample, this clone was seen once. CDR3 protein: CASSESGTTYTDTQYF. For the CDR3, the DNA is TGTGCCAGCAGTGAATCCGGGACAACTTACACAGATACGCAGTATTTT. The rearrangement joins TRBV6-4 to TRBJ2-3; perhaps TRBD1 as D (6 bases). The CDR3 loop spans 16 amino acids. Germline V gene sequence: CDR1 MRHNA, CDR2 SNTAGT. Trimming pared 3 bases from V and 2 bases from J, leaving 15 bases between.

CDR3 nucleotides: TGTGCCAGTAGTATGAGTCCGGGTACTCAGCCCCAGCATTTT. Its protein is CASSMSPGTQPQHF. The rearrangement links TRBV19 to TRBJ1-5; D uncertain. The V and J ends lost 3 bases and 6 bases respectively, with 12 bases between them. The V gene's germline CDR1 is LNHDA and CDR2 SQIVND (reference sequence). CDR3 length: 14 amino acids.

J is TRBJ1-1 and V is TRBV28; the D gene is possibly TRBD1 (5 bases). Trimming cost V 8 bases and J 4 bases, with 14 bases left between them. Germline CDR1 MDHEN, CDR2 SYDVKM. The CDR3 spans 13 residues. The CDR3 protein is CASGLRGITEAFF. The CDR3 DNA sequence: TGTGCCAGCGGCCTACGGGGGATCACTGAAGCTTTCTTT.

The V call is TRBV20-1, the J call TRBJ2-7; TRBD1 aligns across 11 bases. The CDR3 spans 13 residues. From germline, CDR1 is DFQATT and CDR2 SNEGSKA (reference sequence). With V trimmed by 6 bases and J by 4 bases, 5 bases remained unmatched. The CDR3 loop reads CSASGTGGYEQYF. The DNA of the CDR3 is TGCAGTGCCAGTGGGACAGGGGGATACGAGCAGTACTTC.

This rearrangement joins TRBV6-5 to TRBJ1-1; weak D call: TRBD1 (6 bases). Germline CDR1 reads MNHEY; CDR2 reads SVGAGI. The CDR3 is 14 amino acids. The V end was cut by 7 bases, the J end by 8 bases, with 20 bases between. The DNA for the CDR3 is TGTGCCAGCATCCTAGGGGATCCGAGGGGGGAAGCTTTCTTT. Its protein product is CASILGDPRGEAFF.

DNA for the CDR3: TGTGCCAGCAGCCCGAACCCCCAGGTCAATCAGCCCCAGCATTTT. Translating gives CASSPNPQVNQPQHF. The V and J genes are TRBV3-1 (or the pseudogene TRBV3-2) and TRBJ1-5, with D hard to call. Looked up from germline, CDR1 is LGHDT and CDR2 is YNNKEL (reference sequence). V lost 4 bases and J lost 3, with 13 bases in between. There are 15 residues in the CDR3.

This chain joins TRBV29-1 and TRBJ1-5; 9 bases align to TRBD1. The CDR3 contains 14 residues. J lost 4 bases, V lost 5 bases, and 6 bases had no gene match. Germline CDR1 is SQVTM and CDR2 is ANQGSEA. The CDR3 nucleotides are TGCAGCGTTCAAACCGGGACAGGGAATCAGCCCCAGCATTTT. Residues: CSVQTGTGNQPQHF.

The table lists this clone with a few counts. The gene calls are TRBV2 and TRBJ1-6, with TRBD1 as a possible D gene (5 bases). The V gene lost 9 bases and the J gene lost 5 bases, with 11 bases spanning the gap. In germline, CDR1 is SNHLY, CDR2 FYNNEI. CDR3 length: 13 amino acids. The CDR3 DNA follows: TGTGCCAGTACCGGGACTAATAATTCACCCCTCCACTTT. Protein product: CASTGTNNSPLHF.

This clone was observed a single time. The genes are TRBV18 and TRBJ2-2; 10 nucleotides line up with TRBD2. V lost 1 base and J lost 6; bases outside the gene matches: 5. This CDR3 has 16 amino acids. The germline CDR1 and CDR2 sequences are KGHSH and LQKENI. The CDR3 reads CASSPLAGGSSGELFF. In DNA, the CDR3 is TGTGCCAGCTCACCACTAGCGGGAGGTTCGTCCGGGGAGCTGTTTTTT.

The chain combines TRBV28 with TRBJ1-2, with a weak D call TRBD1 (5 bases). Germline V gives CDR1 MDHEN, CDR2 SYDVKM. Trimming took 6 bases from V and 7 from J, leaving 15 bases between them. This CDR3 has 13 residues. Here the CDR3 reads CASRPGTGGGYTF. CDR3 in DNA: TGTGCCAGCAGGCCTGGCACCGGGGGTGGCTACACCTTC.

The chain is built from TRBV7-3 and TRBJ2-7, with 11 bases lining up with TRBD1. Germline CDR1 reads SGHTA; CDR2 reads FQGTGA. The CDR3 has 15 amino acids. V gave up 5 bases and J gave up 6 bases; unmatched junction bases: 9. This CDR3 reads CASSASGQGVSEQYF. For the CDR3, the DNA is TGTGCCAGCAGCGCCTCGGGACAGGGGGTCTCCGAGCAGTACTTC.

The chain is built from TRBV28 and TRBJ2-7, with 9 positions matching TRBD1. V lost 7 bases, J lost 1 base, and 11 bases stayed unmatched. The CDR3 runs 16 residues. Per germline, CDR1 MDHEN and CDR2 SYDVKM. CDR3 sequence (DNA): TGTGCCAGCACCACGCCGCGGGACAGGGAATCCTACGAGCAGTACTTC. Protein sequence: CASTTPRDRESYEQYF. Using reference TRBV28 and TRBJ2-7 for the parts outside the CDR3, the full variable domain is DVKVTQSSRYLVKRTGEKVFLECVQDMDHENMFWYRQDPGLGLRLIYFSYDVKMKEKGDIPEGYSVSREKKERFSLILESASTNQTSMYLCASTTPRDRESYEQYFGPGTRLTVT.

The CDR3 loop reads CASRLRTAENTEAFF. Written as DNA, the CDR3 is TGTGCCAGCAGACTGAGGACAGCGGAGAACACTGAAGCTTTCTTT. The V gene is TRBV28, the J gene TRBJ1-1; TRBD1 might be the D (6 bases). Deletions cut 6 bases from V and 1 base from J, with 15 bases between. The CDR3 contains 15 residues. Germline loops: CDR1 MDHEN, CDR2 SYDVKM.

The chain recombines TRBV10-3 with TRBJ2-3, with a possible D match to TRBD1 (5 bases). Germline CDR1 reads ENHRY; CDR2 reads SYGVKD. With 8 bases removed from V and 4 bases from J, the gap between germline ends came to 7 bases. The CDR3 runs 11 residues. This CDR3 reads CAIGAADTQYF. The CDR3 nucleotides are TGTGCCATCGGGGCGGCAGATACGCAGTATTTT.

The chain couples TRBV27 to TRBJ1-5; D uncertain. Germline lookup yields CDR1 MNHEY and CDR2 SMNVEV (reference sequence). The CDR3 extends over 15 amino acids. The germline V and J ends were trimmed by 4 bases and 6 bases, with 16 bases remaining between them. As DNA, the CDR3 is TGTGCCAGCAGTTCCCCAGGAGGGAAGGGTCAGCCCCAGCATTTT. This encodes CASSSPGGKGQPQHF.

The chain uses TRBV7-2 and TRBJ2-5; TRBD2 matches at 9 bases. Trimming removed 2 bases from V and 0 bases from J; junction bases left unmatched: 4. Germline V gene data show CDR1 as SGHTA and CDR2 as FQGNSA. CDR3 size: 16 residues. The CDR3 sequence: CASSLLAGKYQETQYF. Here the CDR3 DNA reads TGTGCCAGCAGCTTACTAGCGGGGAAGTACCAAGAGACCCAGTACTTC.

Comments on this clone: Other DNA sequences in the same sample also yield this CDR3. The V and J genes are TRBV2 and TRBJ1-1, with 7 bases that match TRBD1. This CDR3 has 12 amino acids. Trimming removed 6 bases from V and 5 bases from J; junction bases left unmatched: 3. CDR1 SNHLY and CDR2 FYNNEI come from the germline V gene. The CDR3 bases are TGTGCCAGCAGAGCCAGGGGGACTGAAGCTTTCTTT. Protein: CASRARGTEAFF.